This T cell receptor beta chain was documented in a study of cytomegalovirus exposure and HLA in healthy donors. V lost 4 bases, J lost 2 bases, and 14 bases lay in between. There are 15 residues in the CDR3. CDR1 is SGDLS, CDR2 YYNGEE, per germline. Assay: immunoSEQ multiplex PCR; the TCRdb copy retains only in-frame clones and omits some. The sample includes approximately 59,000 clones, 80% to 95% of them seen just once. The receptor was derived from a man aged 18 to 35 in good health and CMV-seropositive. Material for sequencing was PBMCs. The rearrangement links TRBV9 to TRBJ2-3; D might be TRBD1 (6 bases). DNA for the CDR3: TGTGCCAGCAGCCCCTCGACAGGTTACACAGATACGCAGTATTTT. As protein: CASSPSTGYTDTQYF.